Below are 8 T cell receptor beta chains sequenced from a single sample in a study of beta chain features in type 1 diabetes. For these TCRs, the target antigens are not known. Study-wide results and caveats: Shorter TCRB CDR3s, moderately but significantly so, were found in Type 1 diabetes patients in all four CD4+ subsets.

cDNA synthesis used the whole RNA isolate, giving expressed TCRB sequences. Method: immunoSEQ multiplex PCR; TCRdb's copy keeps in-frame clones and lacks some. Counted here are some 280,000 clones, roughly an eighth occurring once; the ten biggest clones make up about 0.015%. Sequences were obtained from naive CD4+ T cells from blood. These TCRs come from a man aged 25-45 years with type 1 diabetes.

This clone was seen a handful of times. The chain links TRBV30 to TRBJ1-1; tentatively, D is TRBD1 (6 bases). Germline V gene lookup returns CDR1 GTSNPN and CDR2 SVGIG (reference sequence). The CDR3 runs 13 residues. Trimming left V 4 bases short and J 4 bases short, with 13 bases between. CDR3 nucleotides: TGTGCCTGGAACAGGGTCTGGATCACTGAAGCTTTCTTT. Translation: CAWNRVWITEAFF.

This clone was observed a few times. The chain links TRBV7-9 to TRBJ1-1, with D perhaps matching TRBD1 (5 bases). V was pared by 11 bases and J by 4 bases, with 20 bases between. Germline CDR1 and CDR2: SEHNR and FQNEAQ (reference sequence). The CDR3 is made up of 14 amino acids. The CDR3 spells CAWERLRRGTEAFF. The DNA for the CDR3 is TGTGCCTGGGAAAGGCTTCGGAGGGGCACTGAAGCTTTCTTT.

The rearrangement joins TRBV7-9 to TRBJ1-4, with 9 bases identical to TRBD1. Germline CDR1 and CDR2: SEHNR and FQNEAQ (reference sequence). The junction had 5 bases not matched to a gene; V was cut back by 5 bases and J by 7 bases. CDR3 size: 14 residues. The CDR3 here is CASSPGTGIEKLFF. CDR3 DNA sequence: TGTGCCAGCAGCCCCGGGACAGGGATTGAAAAACTGTTTTTT.

This sequence joins TRBV6-1 and TRBJ2-7, with 7 positions matching TRBD2. This CDR3 region has 13 residues. V dropped 8 bases and J dropped 3; count of bases not matched to a gene: 7. Germline lookup yields CDR1 MNHNS and CDR2 SASEGT. CDR3: CASRSGLLYEQYF. The CDR3 DNA reads as TGTGCCAGCCGTAGCGGGCTGCTCTACGAGCAGTACTTC.

The rearrangement uses TRBV29-1 and TRBJ2-3, with D possibly being TRBD1 (5 bases). The V end lost 8 bases, the J end lost 2 bases, and 11 bases lay between the germline ends. The CDR3 totals 12 residues. The V gene's germline CDR1 is SQVTM and CDR2 ANQGSEA. The CDR3 coding sequence is TGCAGCACCCGACAGTTCACAGATACGCAGTATTTT. It codes for CSTRQFTDTQYF.

The gene calls are TRBV28 and TRBJ2-3, with 8 bases matching TRBD2. Germline CDR1 MDHEN, CDR2 SYDVKM. After removal of 3 bases from V and 1 base from J, the junction contained 6 bases not matched to a gene. This CDR3 contains 16 residues. CDR3 amino acids: CASSFVAGSGTDTQYF. The CDR3 DNA is TGTGCCAGCAGTTTTGTAGCGGGATCTGGCACAGATACGCAGTATTTT.

This clone has only a few counts. Germline and junction disagree at one end, which may indicate a read error. CDR3 loop: CASSSDRANEQFF. The CDR3 DNA reads as TGTGCTAGCAGCTCAGACAGGGCCAATGAGCAGTTCTTC. This chain joins TRBV7-7 and TRBJ2-1; 7 positions agree with TRBD1. The CDR3 covers 13 residues. Germline CDR1 SSHAT, CDR2 FNYEAQ (reference sequence).

The gene calls are TRBV28 and TRBJ2-1, with 11 bases identical to TRBD2. CDR1 is MDHEN, CDR2 SYDVKM, per germline. This CDR3 has 14 amino acids. Trimming took 8 bases from V and 2 from J; bases not matched to a gene: 2. CDR3 DNA sequence: TGTGCCAGCTGGACTAGCGGGCCCTACAATGAGCAGTTCTTC. It encodes CASWTSGPYNEQFF.